This T cell receptor beta chain stems from a study of T cells after posttransplantation cyclophosphamide. A marrow graft followed busulfan-fludarabine conditioning, with cyclophosphamide on days +3 and +4. This clone was recorded at least ten times. Libraries were prepared by immunoSEQ multiplex PCR; TCRdb keeps only in-frame clonotypes and omits some of them. The sample was found to contain roughly 8,000 clones, and every one recurs. Germline-derived CDR1 and CDR2 are SGHRS and YFSETQ. Trimming cost V 4 bases and J 3 bases; bases outside gene matches: 8. The CDR3 length is 15 residues. The clonotype comes from a female patient aged 50-59 years who received an allogeneic stem cell transplant from a related donor, was CMV-positive, and had no GVHD. Some of the T cells may derive from the graft donor. The V and J genes are TRBV5-1 and TRBJ1-2; TRBD1 matches 8 bases. The source was PBMCs, collected after allogeneic stem cell transplant with posttransplant cyclophosphamide. For the CDR3, the DNA is TGCGCCAGCAGCCCGGGGACAGGAGCGGACTATGGCTACACCTTC. Its protein is CASSPGTGADYGYTF.